Shown below are 12 T cell receptor beta chains from a single sample sequenced in a study of response to subunit inactivated influenza vaccine. Each CDR3 protein is one row after TCRdb ran MiXCR on the RT-PCR reads. This table holds hundreds of thousands of distinct CDR3 sequences, more than 15% found once. This sample comprised CD4+ T cells sorted from PBMCs, obtained less than 30 months after vaccination. These receptors all come from a man aged 50-75 years who received an inactivated influenza vaccine.

This chain links TRBV15 with TRBJ2-2, with D possibly TRBD2 on 6 matching bases. V lost 0 bases to trimming and J lost 7 bases, with 18 bases between them. The CDR3 covers 17 residues. Germline V lookup: CDR1 LNHNV, CDR2 YYDKDF (reference sequence). The CDR3 bases are TGTGCCACCAGCAGAGATCAGGGACTCCCGAGGGACGGGGAGCTGTTTTTT. Protein sequence: CATSRDQGLPRDGELFF.

The chain joins TRBV20-1 to TRBJ2-5; 10 bases agree with TRBD2. Losses at the gene ends were 3 bases for V and 2 bases for J; bases not matched to a gene: 6. The CDR3 spans 15 residues. The germline V gene encodes CDR1 DFQATT and CDR2 SNEGSKA (reference sequence). For the CDR3, the DNA is TGCAGTGCTAGTAAGAGCGGGGGGGCTCAAGAGACCCAGTACTTC. Translation gives CSASKSGGAQETQYF.

V is TRBV7-9 and J is TRBJ2-5, with TRBD2 as a possible D gene (5 bases). V was pared by 1 base and J by 5 bases, with 11 bases between. CDR1 SEHNR and CDR2 FQNEAQ come from the germline V gene (reference sequence). This CDR3 has 14 residues. CDR3 residues: CASSLGLPWETQYF. CDR3 nucleotides: TGTGCCAGCAGCTTAGGACTACCGTGGGAGACCCAGTACTTC.

The chain links TRBV13 to TRBJ2-2, with 9 bases aligning to TRBD2. CDR1 and CDR2 (germline): PRHDT, FYEKMQ (reference sequence). V lost 5 bases and J lost 6; bases outside the gene matches: 10. The CDR3 extends over 16 amino acids. Here the CDR3 DNA reads TGTGCCAGCAGCACCGTAGCGGGGGCCTCCCCCGGGGAGCTGTTTTTT. Translated: CASSTVAGASPGELFF.

In this sample, this clonotype turned up a few times. The chain couples TRBV10-1 to TRBJ2-2; D is possibly TRBD2 (5 bases). Germline V gives CDR1 WNHNN, CDR2 SYGVQD (reference sequence). The CDR3 sequence is 15 residues long. Trimming stripped 2 bases from V and 5 bases from J, with 12 bases between. The CDR3 sequence is CASSENTPGTGELFF. As DNA, the CDR3 is TGCGCCAGCAGTGAGAACACCCCGGGGACCGGGGAGCTGTTTTTT.

The rearrangement uses TRBV11-2 and TRBJ2-3; TRBD2 aligns across 10 bases. Trimming at V came to 5 bases and at J to 1 base, leaving 9 bases not matched to a gene. The CDR3 covers 17 residues. Germline CDR1 and CDR2: SGHAT and FQNNGV. CDR3 nucleotide sequence: TGTGCCAGCAGCCTCAACTCGGGGACTAGCGGCACAGATACGCAGTATTTT. It encodes CASSLNSGTSGTDTQYF.

The chain recombines TRBV28 with TRBJ1-1, with a tentative D call TRBD1 (5 bases). Germline CDR1 is MDHEN and CDR2 is SYDVKM. The CDR3 contains 15 residues. V was trimmed by 8 bases and J by 4 bases, leaving 20 bases between them. The CDR3 protein is CASLEAIGGGTEAFF. The CDR3 DNA reads as TGTGCCAGCCTTGAGGCTATCGGGGGGGGCACTGAAGCTTTCTTT.

Note on this clonotype: This sequence may be a read error, since a much larger clone differs from it by one base. The DNA of the CDR3 is TGTGCCACCAGTGATGCACAGGGGAGGCCTGAAGCTTTCTTT. It yields the protein CATSDAQGRPEAFF. The chain carries TRBV24-1 and TRBJ1-1, with TRBD1 matching over 7 bases. The CDR3 spans 14 residues. Germline V gene sequence: CDR1 KGHDR, CDR2 SFDVKD. Trimming took 3 bases from V and 6 from J; bases not matched to a gene: 6.

The chain combines TRBV12-3 or TRBV12-4 with TRBJ2-1, with unresolved D. V was shortened by 4 bases and J by 9 bases, with 13 bases between the two germline ends. The CDR3 loop spans 13 amino acids. DNA of the CDR3: TGTGCCAGCAGTTCTCGGCCCTATAGTGAGCAGTTCTTC. It yields the protein CASSSRPYSEQFF.

The chain joins TRBV7-3 to TRBJ2-3, with 9 positions matching TRBD1. The CDR3 contains 17 residues. The junction had 10 bases not matched to a gene; V was cut back by 0 bases and J by 6 bases. Germline lookup yields CDR1 SGHTA and CDR2 FQGTGA. CDR3 sequence (DNA): TGTGCCAGCAGCTTAACGTACCCGGGGACAGGGACGGATACGCAGTATTTT. This encodes CASSLTYPGTGTDTQYF.

This CDR3 reads CSARPPWENTEAFF. CDR3 in DNA: TGCAGTGCGAGACCGCCCTGGGAGAACACTGAAGCTTTCTTT. This chain uses TRBV20-1 with TRBJ1-1; D unresolved. The V gene's germline CDR1 is DFQATT and CDR2 SNEGSKA (reference sequence). V was cut by 6 bases and J by 1 base, with 15 bases left in between. This CDR3 is built from 14 residues.

This clonotype was detected ten times or more. This chain joins TRBV20-1 and TRBJ1-5; 10 nucleotides agree with TRBD1. The CDR3 has 16 amino acids. Germline-derived CDR1 and CDR2 are DFQATT and SNEGSKA (reference sequence). Trimming cost V 1 base and J 4 bases; bases outside gene matches: 7. CDR3 DNA sequence: TGCAGTGCTAGAGGGCCGGGACAGGGGATTAATCAGCCCCAGCATTTT. It specifies CSARGPGQGINQPQHF.